Given below is one T cell receptor beta chain in context. Its target is unknown. Time point of the sample: cycle 4 day 1 (C4D1), after less than seven weeks of nivolumab. Following autologous stem cell transplantation, relapse occurred in every patient, and exposure to brentuximab vedotin varied. Assay used: immunoSEQ multiplex PCR; TCRdb lists only in-frame clones, some missing. Of tens of thousands of clones listed, around 74% are singletons. This specimen belongs to a study of PD-1 blockade in classical Hodgkin lymphoma. Overall study findings and caveats: TCR diversity in CD4+, not CD8+, cells rose significantly by C4D1. Repertoire differences lack defined causes, possibly disease activity or prior therapy. Complete responders' baseline diversity resembled that of newly diagnosed patients. Patients with an early start, nivolumab under 1 year after ASCT, were excluded.

The sequencing here drew on peripheral blood mononuclear cells (PBMCs), taken before the fourth cycle of nivolumab. This receptor was obtained from a human donor with classical Hodgkin lymphoma.

CDR3 in amino acids: CAWIGTSGYEQFF. CDR3 coding DNA: TGTGCCTGGATAGGGACTAGCGGATATGAGCAGTTCTTC. The chain links TRBV30 to TRBJ2-1; 11 positions agree with TRBD2. In germline, CDR1 is GTSNPN, CDR2 SVGIG (reference sequence). Trimming took 4 bases from V and 8 from J; bases not matched to a gene: 4. The CDR3 sequence is 13 residues long.